This T cell receptor beta chain originates from a study of blood T cell repertoires in COVID-19 (TCRdb year 2020). Regarding the research as a whole: Samples from collaborators originated in the United States, Italy and Spain and spanned both the acute and convalescent phases of COVID-19. A freely available public database, intended as a resource for researchers studying the immune response to SARS-CoV-2, is where the repertoires were released. Where available, HLA class I and class II types were obtained from metadata supplied by the sample provider rather than from assay-based typing. The dataset comprised deeply sampled blood TCRbeta repertoires from subjects exposed to, actively infected with, or recovered from COVID-19. A de-identified subject ID, COVID-19 status, age in years and sex were almost always included in the sample metadata. The material from the prospective study consisted of cDNA or gDNA derived from T cells, B-cell-depleted T cells, or PBMCs. The samples were drawn from two sources: the first 160 participants of the ongoing ImmuneRACE study, and 1,000 to 1,500 subjects contributed by 6 global collaborators.

V is pruned by 5 bases and J by 2 bases, leaving 4 bases of the junction without a gene match. Its CDR3 holds 17 amino acids, cysteine through phenylalanine. Only CDR3 DNA is held: 51 bases, read in frame from base 1. Taken from the germline V gene, the CDR1 and CDR2 loops are SNHLY and FYNNEI. As for this clone: Its target antigen remains unknown. Base qualities are not at hand, and no much larger clone is one base apart.

The immunoSEQ Assay, a bias-controlled multiplex PCR, was used to amplify TCRbeta CDR3 regions from genomic DNA. The original pipeline was this. The number of nucleated cells in each sample was estimated by amplification of reference gene primers within the assay. To quantify the absolute abundance of each unique TCRbeta CDR3 rearrangement, sequence reads were collapsed and filtered. For each sample, productive Simpson clonality was calculated as the square root of Simpson's diversity index over productive rearrangements. The table comes from immuneACCESS by way of TCRdb, which keeps in-frame sequences with V and J called. Part of the clones is missing from these tables; in studies checked, under half for an unresolved V gene and the rest for unknown reasons. D and trimming were read from the DNA, whereas the V and J calls and clone size are those reported in that table. Here the sample has tens of thousands of clones; roughly 76% occur a single time. Approximately 4.6% of the sample is in the top ten clones.

Findings and caveats that apply to the study as a whole: Clinical and demographic metadata were provided uncurated, with the amount varying by source and participant.

One collaborating source in Seattle enrolled patients while the patients were actively infected and followed the patients over time throughout the course of disease. Each collaborating institution followed its own protocols to collect whole blood in K2EDTA tubes. Collaborator samples were shipped for TCRbeta analysis as frozen whole blood, isolated PBMCs, or DNA extracted from either sample type. The V and J genes are TRBV2 and TRBJ2-2; 14 junctional bases match TRBD2. Sequencing was performed on peripheral blood. The TCR was taken from an elderly man with COVID-19, enrolled during active disease. The CDR3 region has the sequence CASSKTSGGANTGELFF. In nucleotide form, the sequence is TGTGCCAGCAGTAAGACTAGCGGGGGGGCTAACACCGGGGAGCTGTTTTTT.